These 25 T cell receptor beta chains were all obtained from the same sample, sequenced in a study of radiotherapy plus CTLA-4 blockade in lung cancer. Clones were read by immunoSEQ multiplex PCR, and TCRdb kept only the in-frame ones, dropping some. The table lists tens of thousands of clones, roughly 86% of them singletons. The material sequenced was peripheral blood, taken from a patient treated with radiotherapy plus ipilimumab. The receptors here all came from a human donor with non-small cell lung cancer that progressed on radiotherapy plus ipilimumab.

This clone was observed once. The V and J genes are TRBV5-4 and TRBJ2-3, with no clear D. Trimming took 4 bases from V and 0 from J, leaving 6 bases between them. CDR3 length: 13 amino acids. Germline V gene data show CDR1 as SGHNT and CDR2 as YYREEE (reference sequence). The DNA for the CDR3 is TGTGCCAGCAGCACACAAAGCACAGATACGCAGTATTTT. This gives the protein CASSTQSTDTQYF.

Within the sample, this clone is medium-sized. The chain couples TRBV18 to TRBJ2-7; 10 bases line up with TRBD2. The germline CDR1 and CDR2 sequences are KGHSH and LQKENI. There are 15 residues in the CDR3. Trimming cost V 3 bases and J 2 bases; bases outside gene matches: 4. CDR3 sequence: CASSPRTSGAYEQYF. For the CDR3, the DNA is TGTGCCAGCTCACCCCGGACTAGCGGAGCCTACGAGCAGTACTTC.

The V call is TRBV5-6, the J call TRBJ2-7; 7 bases map to TRBD1. Trimming at V came to 4 bases and at J to 1 base, leaving 5 bases not matched to a gene. Germline-derived CDR1 and CDR2 are SGHDT and YYEEEE. CDR3 length: 14 amino acids. The CDR3 DNA reads as TGTGCCAGCAGCCCAACAGGGGAGTCCTACGAGCAGTACTTC. It specifies CASSPTGESYEQYF.

This chain joins TRBV6-5 and TRBJ1-4, with TRBD1 as a possible D gene (6 bases). Per the germline V gene, CDR1 is MNHEY and CDR2 is SVGAGI. This CDR3 region has 14 residues. Trimming removed 6 bases at V and 8 bases at J, with 16 bases between. The CDR3 is CASSPQGRVEKLFF. The CDR3 DNA reads TGTGCCAGCAGCCCACAGGGTCGGGTGGAAAAACTGTTTTTT.

This clone was recorded once. The chain is built from TRBV5-1 and TRBJ1-4; possibly TRBD1 for D (6 bases). V was trimmed by 0 bases and J by 8 bases, leaving 17 bases between them. Germline CDR1 SGHRS, CDR2 YFSETQ. This CDR3 has 16 amino acids. CDR3 sequence reads: CASSLDGGRAGEKLFF. The CDR3 DNA reads TGCGCCAGCAGCTTGGACGGGGGGCGAGCTGGGGAAAAACTGTTTTTT.

This chain links TRBV19 with TRBJ2-3, with 11 bases that match TRBD2. Germline V gives CDR1 LNHDA, CDR2 SQIVND (reference sequence). V trimming: 8 bases; J trimming: 2 bases; junction bases outside the gene matches: 3. CDR3 length: 14 amino acids. CDR3 nucleotide sequence: TGTGCCAGTGAACTAGCGGGAGTCACAGATACGCAGTATTTT. Translating it yields CASELAGVTDTQYF.

The gene calls are TRBV23-1 and TRBJ2-7; 7 nucleotides align to TRBD1. TRBV23-1 falls under the ORF class, with uncertain function. The CDR3 is 15 amino acids. Germline trimming cut 0 bases from V and 3 bases from J; bases unmatched to any gene: 5. This CDR3 is CASSQSPTGNYEQYF. The CDR3 nucleotides are TGCGCCAGCAGTCAATCCCCGACAGGGAACTACGAGCAGTACTTC.

The gene calls are TRBV7-3 and TRBJ2-3; no clear D gene. CDR1 and CDR2 (germline): SGHTA, FQGTGA. The CDR3 is made up of 16 amino acids. V was pared by 5 bases and J by 2 bases, with 17 bases between. CDR3: CASSLHRVGDTDTQYF. The CDR3 nucleotides read TGTGCCAGCAGCCTCCACCGGGTCGGCGACACAGATACGCAGTATTTT.

The chain recombines TRBV5-6 with TRBJ2-5; TRBD2 matches at 7 bases. V was pared by 3 bases and J by 2 bases, with 16 bases of the junction left unmatched. Germline values: CDR1 SGHDT, CDR2 YYEEEE. The CDR3 spans 18 residues. The DNA of the CDR3 is TGTGCCAGCAGCTCCGCCATACGGGGGGTACAAAGGCAAGAGACCCAGTACTTC. Its protein is CASSSAIRGVQRQETQYF.

The chain employs TRBV5-8 and TRBJ1-2, with D uncertain. Between the trimmed V and J ends, which lost 2 bases and 2 bases, there was a span of 13 bases. Germline V gene sequence: CDR1 SGHTS, CDR2 YDEGEE. The CDR3 runs 15 residues. The chain's CDR3 is CASSFWASGNYGYTF. CDR3 nucleotides: TGTGCCAGCAGCTTTTGGGCCAGCGGGAACTATGGCTACACCTTC.

The chain links TRBV18 to TRBJ2-2; D is ambiguous. Trimming left V 5 bases short and J 0 bases short, with 7 bases between. CDR3 length: 14 residues. Per the germline V gene, CDR1 is KGHSH and CDR2 is LQKENI. This CDR3 is CASSGVTNTGELFF. The CDR3 DNA sequence: TGTGCCAGCTCAGGAGTTACGAACACCGGGGAGCTGTTTTTT.

The V and J genes are TRBV5-1 and TRBJ1-4, with a tentative D call TRBD1 (5 bases). Trimming removed 2 bases from V and 8 bases from J, with 13 bases in between. Germline V lookup: CDR1 SGHRS, CDR2 YFSETQ. This CDR3 spans 14 amino acids. CDR3 in amino acids: CASSFGGFGEKLFF. The CDR3 nucleotides read TGCGCCAGCAGCTTTGGGGGATTTGGGGAAAAACTGTTTTTT. The full variable domain, with the rest looked up from reference TRBV5-1 and TRBJ1-4, is KAGVTQTPRYLIKTRGQQVTLSCSPISGHRSVSWYQQTPGQGLQFLFEYFSETQRNKGNFPGRFSGRQFSNSRSEMNVSTLELGDSALYLCASSFGGFGEKLFFGSGTQLSVL.

The rearrangement links TRBV21-1 to TRBJ1-1. TRBV21-1 is described as a pseudogene. CDR3 length: 21 amino acids. The CDR3 sequence: CASSKGEAGRHPLGSNTEAFF. The CDR3 DNA sequence: TGTGCCAGCAGCAAAGGCGAGGCTGGACGGCACCCACTGGGGTCGAACACTGAAGCTTTCTTT.

The rearrangement links TRBV5-1 to TRBJ2-3, with D unclear. Germline values: CDR1 SGHRS, CDR2 YFSETQ. The CDR3 extends over 14 amino acids. Trimming stripped 0 bases from V and 6 bases from J, with 11 bases between. The DNA for the CDR3 is TGCGCCAGCAGCTTGGTAGTGGGAACGGATACGCAGTATTTT. It translates to CASSLVVGTDTQYF.

V gene TRBV7-2 combines with J gene TRBJ1-2; D perhaps matches TRBD1 (6 bases). Germline V gene sequence: CDR1 SGHTA, CDR2 FQGNSA. V gave up 2 bases and J gave up 2 bases, with 21 bases separating them. This CDR3 contains 18 residues. As DNA, the CDR3 is TGTGCCAGCAGCTTAACCCGGCTGGGGCCGCAGGGGAACTATGGCTACACCTTC. Translated: CASSLTRLGPQGNYGYTF.

This chain uses TRBV30 with TRBJ1-1; D is unresolved. V lost 3 bases and J 0 bases, leaving 8 bases between the germline ends. The CDR3 extends over 13 amino acids. Germline V lookup: CDR1 GTSNPN, CDR2 SVGIG (reference sequence). Here the CDR3 DNA reads TGTGCCTGGAGCCGGGTCTTGAACACTGAAGCTTTCTTT. Encoded protein: CAWSRVLNTEAFF.

The rearrangement joins TRBV4-1 to TRBJ1-2; no firm D call. CDR1 and CDR2 (germline): MGHRA, YSYEKL. CDR3 length: 13 residues. V shed 0 bases and J shed 4 bases, with 6 bases lying between them. CDR3 bases: TGCGCCAGCAGCCAAGAGCCCGGCTATGGCTACACCTTC. This sequence encodes CASSQEPGYGYTF.

The chain is built from TRBV7-8 and TRBJ1-3, with D hard to call. Trimming took 3 bases from V and 4 from J, leaving 13 bases between them. CDR3 size: 15 residues. Germline CDR1 SGHVS, CDR2 FQNEAQ. The CDR3 protein is CASSFSTDRGNTIYF. In DNA form, the CDR3 reads TGTGCCAGCAGCTTCTCGACGGATCGGGGAAACACCATATATTTT.

The CDR3 DNA is TGTGCCAGCAGCCCGTATGTGGCAGGGTTGGGAGAAAAACTGTTTTTT. As protein: CASSPYVAGLGEKLFF. This chain uses TRBV27 with TRBJ1-4; possibly TRBD1 for D (5 bases). Germline CDR1 and CDR2: MNHEY and SMNVEV (reference sequence). The CDR3 runs to 16 residues. Trimming cost V 6 bases and J 8 bases, with 22 bases left between them.

This clone was detected once. The chain has TRBV9 and TRBJ2-1; TRBD2 aligns across 8 bases. The V and J ends lost 0 bases and 4 bases, in that order; junction bases with no gene match: 6. Germline CDR1 reads SGDLS; CDR2 reads YYNGEE. This CDR3 spans 16 amino acids. CDR3 DNA: TGTGCCAGCAGCGTAGAATTCCAGCGGGAGTACAATGAGCAGTTCTTC. This encodes CASSVEFQREYNEQFF.

This chain joins TRBV5-3 and TRBJ2-7; TRBD1 aligns across 9 bases. TRBV5-3 is recorded as an ORF, its role being uncertain. The CDR3 has 15 amino acids. Unmatched junction bases numbered 10, after V lost 4 bases and J lost 5 bases. The CDR3 sequence is CARSTKQGAYDEQYF. The CDR3 DNA reads TGTGCCAGAAGCACAAAACAGGGGGCGTATGACGAGCAGTACTTC.

The chain joins TRBV19 to TRBJ2-7; 8 bases fit TRBD1. This CDR3 spans 16 amino acids. V dropped 0 bases and J dropped 3; count of bases not matched to a gene: 7. The V gene's germline CDR1 is LNHDA and CDR2 SQIVND (reference sequence). DNA for the CDR3: TGTGCCAGTAGTATAGAGGGGACAGGAAAAAACTACGAGCAGTACTTC. The encoded protein is CASSIEGTGKNYEQYF.

The CDR3 region is CASSLEGQVGTEAFF. In DNA, the CDR3 is TGTGCCAGCAGCTTGGAGGGGCAGGTGGGCACTGAAGCTTTCTTT. The chain is built from TRBV7-9 and TRBJ1-1; the D gene is possibly TRBD1 (5 bases). Germline CDR1 and CDR2: SEHNR and FQNEAQ (reference sequence). V dropped 3 bases and J dropped 4 bases, with 15 bases sitting between them. This CDR3 has 15 amino acids.

J is TRBJ2-1 and V is TRBV5-1; the match to TRBD2 covers 11 bases. The germline gives CDR1 SGHRS, CDR2 YFSETQ. The CDR3 has 15 amino acids. V was clipped by 3 bases and J by 6 bases; unmatched bases: 5. CDR3 residues: CASSSPGTSGNEQFF. The CDR3 bases are TGCGCCAGCAGCTCACCCGGGACTAGCGGCAATGAGCAGTTCTTC.

The chain recombines TRBV7-2 with TRBJ1-1; tentative D call: TRBD1 (5 bases). The ends were cut back, 4 bases at V and 2 bases at J, with 11 bases in the middle. The CDR3 extends over 14 amino acids. Germline CDR1 is SGHTA and CDR2 is FQGNSA. CDR3 residues: CASSSRGGNTEAFF. CDR3 DNA sequence: TGTGCCAGCAGCTCCCGGGGGGGAAACACTGAAGCTTTCTTT.